This TCR beta chain is drawn from a study of CD8 T cells in Susac syndrome. Sequencing of TCR beta was performed on blood CD8+ and CD4+ T cells. Random-hexamer reverse transcription was applied to about 0.45 to 1 ug RNA. Across 54 Vbeta and 13 Jbeta, immunoSEQ multiplex PCR amplified TCR beta CDR3. MiXCR, run by TCRdb on the immunoSEQ multiplex PCR reads, gives a single entry per CDR3 protein. The sample records some 190,000 distinct CDR3 sequences, approximately 94% being singletons. The specimen was CD4+ T cells from PBMCs. This receptor was identified in a human donor with multiple sclerosis.

The CDR3 region has the DNA TGTGCCAGCAGCCAAGAAGTCAGGGCAACTTCTAACTATGGCTACACCTTC. It is translated as CASSQEVRATSNYGYTF. This rearrangement joins TRBV3-1 to TRBJ1-2; D possibly corresponds to TRBD1 (5 bases). V was clipped by 0 bases and J by 0 bases, with 14 bases between them. The CDR3 is 17 amino acids. CDR1 and CDR2 (germline): LGHDT, YNNKEL (reference sequence).